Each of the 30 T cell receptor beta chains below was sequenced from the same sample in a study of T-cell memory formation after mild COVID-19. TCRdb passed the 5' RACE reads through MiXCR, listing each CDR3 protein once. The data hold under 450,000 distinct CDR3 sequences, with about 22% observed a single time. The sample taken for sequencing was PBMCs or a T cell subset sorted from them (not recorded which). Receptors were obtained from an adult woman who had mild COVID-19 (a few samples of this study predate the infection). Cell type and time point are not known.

The CDR3 nucleotides read TGTGCCAGTAGTGTAGGAGGCACCGGGGCCAACGTCCTGACTTTC. It codes for CASSVGGTGANVLTF. This chain links TRBV19 with TRBJ2-6; D may be TRBD2 (5 bases). Trimming took 5 bases from V and 4 from J, leaving 12 bases between them. The CDR3 consists of 15 residues. The V gene's germline CDR1 is LNHDA and CDR2 SQIVND (reference sequence).

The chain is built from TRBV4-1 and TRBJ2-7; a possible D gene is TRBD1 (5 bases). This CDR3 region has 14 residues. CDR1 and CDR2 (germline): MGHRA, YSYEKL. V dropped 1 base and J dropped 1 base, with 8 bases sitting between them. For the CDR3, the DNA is TGCGCCAGCAGCCAAGCGAAGGGGTCCTACGAGCAGTACTTC. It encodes CASSQAKGSYEQYF.

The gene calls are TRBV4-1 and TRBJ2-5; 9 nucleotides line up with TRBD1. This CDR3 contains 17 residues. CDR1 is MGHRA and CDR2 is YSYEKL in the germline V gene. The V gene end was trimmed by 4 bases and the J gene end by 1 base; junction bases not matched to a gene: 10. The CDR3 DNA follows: TGCGCCAGCAGCCCAACTAGGGGACAGGGTCGCCAAGAGACCCAGTACTTC. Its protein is CASSPTRGQGRQETQYF.

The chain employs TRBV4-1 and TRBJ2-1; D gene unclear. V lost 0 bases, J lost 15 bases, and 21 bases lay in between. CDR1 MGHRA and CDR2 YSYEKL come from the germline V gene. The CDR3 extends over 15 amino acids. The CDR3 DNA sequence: TGCGCCAGCAGCCAAGATTACCCAATCTCAACACAGCGGTTCTTC. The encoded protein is CASSQDYPISTQRFF.

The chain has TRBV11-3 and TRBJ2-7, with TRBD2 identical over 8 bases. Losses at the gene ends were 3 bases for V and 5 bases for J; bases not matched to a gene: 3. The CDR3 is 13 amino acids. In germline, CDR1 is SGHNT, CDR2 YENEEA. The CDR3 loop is CASSFGLANEQYF. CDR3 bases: TGTGCCAGCAGCTTCGGACTAGCTAACGAGCAGTACTTC.

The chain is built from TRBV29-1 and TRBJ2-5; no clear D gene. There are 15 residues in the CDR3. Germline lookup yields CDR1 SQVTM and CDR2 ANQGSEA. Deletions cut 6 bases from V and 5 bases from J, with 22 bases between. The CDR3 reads CSVIPAGRFIETQYF. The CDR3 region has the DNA TGCAGCGTCATCCCCGCAGGTCGTTTTATTGAGACCCAGTACTTC. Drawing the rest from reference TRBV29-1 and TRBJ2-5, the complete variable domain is SAVISQKPSRDICQRGTSLTIQCQVDSQVTMMFWYRQQPGQSLTLIATANQGSEATYESGFVIDKFPISRPNLTFSTLTVSNMSPEDSSIYLCSVIPAGRFIETQYFGPGTRLLVL.

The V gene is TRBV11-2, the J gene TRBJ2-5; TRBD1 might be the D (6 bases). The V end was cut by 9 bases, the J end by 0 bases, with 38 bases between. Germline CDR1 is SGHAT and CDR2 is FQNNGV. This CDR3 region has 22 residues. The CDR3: CASQLSSWTSRSLGGDQETQYF. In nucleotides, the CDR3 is TGTGCCAGTCAGCTTAGTTCCTGGACGAGCCGAAGCCTAGGGGGTGACCAAGAGACCCAGTACTTC.

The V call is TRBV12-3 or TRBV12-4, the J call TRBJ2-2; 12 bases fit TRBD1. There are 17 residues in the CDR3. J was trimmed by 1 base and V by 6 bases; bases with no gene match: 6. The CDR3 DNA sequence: TGTGCCAGCAGGGGGGACAGGGGGCGGGGGAACACCGGGGAGCTGTTTTTT. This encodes CASRGDRGRGNTGELFF.

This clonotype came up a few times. The CDR3 reads CATSAGGTGGNEQFF. DNA for the CDR3: TGTGCCACCAGCGCGGGGGGGACAGGGGGCAATGAGCAGTTCTTC. The chain is built from TRBV15 and TRBJ2-1; 11 bases fit TRBD1. This CDR3 contains 15 residues. J lost 6 bases, V lost 5 bases, and 6 bases had no gene match. CDR1 and CDR2 from the germline V gene are LNHNV and YYDKDF (reference sequence).

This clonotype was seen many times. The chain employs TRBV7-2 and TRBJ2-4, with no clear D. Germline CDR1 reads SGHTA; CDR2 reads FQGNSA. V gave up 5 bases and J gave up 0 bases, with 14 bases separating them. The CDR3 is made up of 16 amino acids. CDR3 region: CASSQSGSLAKNIQYF. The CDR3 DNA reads TGTGCCAGCAGCCAGTCCGGATCCCTAGCCAAAAACATTCAGTACTTC.

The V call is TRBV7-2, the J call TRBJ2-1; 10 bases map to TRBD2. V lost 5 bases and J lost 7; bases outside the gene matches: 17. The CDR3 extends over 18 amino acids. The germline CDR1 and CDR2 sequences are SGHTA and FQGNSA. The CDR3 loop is CASSPYLPQRGGRNEQFF. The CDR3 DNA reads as TGTGCCAGCAGCCCTTACCTCCCCCAGCGGGGGGGTCGGAATGAGCAGTTCTTC. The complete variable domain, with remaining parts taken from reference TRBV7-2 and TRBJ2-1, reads GAGVSQSPSNKVTEKGKDVELRCDPISGHTALYWYRQSLGQGLEFLIYFQGNSAPDKSGLPSDRFSAERTGGSVSTLTIQRTQQEDSAVYLCASSPYLPQRGGRNEQFFGPGTRLTVL.

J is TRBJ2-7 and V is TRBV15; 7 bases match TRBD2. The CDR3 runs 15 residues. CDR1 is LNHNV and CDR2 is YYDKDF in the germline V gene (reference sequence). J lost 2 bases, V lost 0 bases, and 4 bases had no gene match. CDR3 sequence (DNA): TGTGCCACCAGCAGAGATCCGGGGGGTACCTACGAGCAGTACTTC. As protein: CATSRDPGGTYEQYF. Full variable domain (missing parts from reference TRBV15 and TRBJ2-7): DAMVIQNPRYQVTQFGKPVTLSCSQTLNHNVMYWYQQKSSQAPKLLFHYYDKDFNNEADTPDNFQSRRPNTSFCFLDIRSPGLGDTAMYLCATSRDPGGTYEQYFGPGTRLTVT.

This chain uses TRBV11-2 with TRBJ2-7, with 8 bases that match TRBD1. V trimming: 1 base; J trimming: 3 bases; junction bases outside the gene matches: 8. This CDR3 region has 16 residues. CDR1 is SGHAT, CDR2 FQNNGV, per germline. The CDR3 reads CASSLGQWTGYYEQYF. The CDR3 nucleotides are TGTGCCAGCAGCTTAGGCCAGTGGACAGGGTACTACGAGCAGTACTTC.

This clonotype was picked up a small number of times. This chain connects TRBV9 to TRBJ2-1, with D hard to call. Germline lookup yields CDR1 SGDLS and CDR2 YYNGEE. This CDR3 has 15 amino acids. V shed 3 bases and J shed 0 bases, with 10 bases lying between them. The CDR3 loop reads CASSDGPSSYNEQFF. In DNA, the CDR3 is TGTGCCAGCAGCGATGGCCCTAGCTCCTACAATGAGCAGTTCTTC. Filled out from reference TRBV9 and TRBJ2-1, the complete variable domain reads DSGVTQTPKHLITATGQRVTLRCSPRSGDLSVYWYQQSLDQGLQFLIQYYNGEERAKGNILERFSAQQFPDLHSELNLSSLELGDSALYFCASSDGPSSYNEQFFGPGTRLTVL.

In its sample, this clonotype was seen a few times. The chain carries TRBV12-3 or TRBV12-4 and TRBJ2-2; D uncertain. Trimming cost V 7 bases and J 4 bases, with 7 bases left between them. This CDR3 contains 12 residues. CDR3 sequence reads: CASTRATGELFF. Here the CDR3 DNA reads TGTGCCAGCACCCGAGCCACCGGGGAGCTGTTTTTT.

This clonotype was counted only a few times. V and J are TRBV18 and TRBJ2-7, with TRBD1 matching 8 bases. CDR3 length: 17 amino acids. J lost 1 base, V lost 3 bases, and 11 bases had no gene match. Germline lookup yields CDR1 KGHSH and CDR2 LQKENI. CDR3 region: CASSPGQGSFGSYEQYF. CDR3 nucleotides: TGTGCCAGCTCACCCGGACAGGGCAGCTTCGGGTCCTACGAGCAGTACTTC.

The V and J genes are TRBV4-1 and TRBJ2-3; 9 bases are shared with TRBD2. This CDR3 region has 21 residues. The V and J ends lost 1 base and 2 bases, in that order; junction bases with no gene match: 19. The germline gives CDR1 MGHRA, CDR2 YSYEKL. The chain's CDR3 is CASSQVGVDAGGPTHTDTQYF. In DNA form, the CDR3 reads TGCGCCAGCAGCCAAGTGGGGGTTGACGCGGGAGGGCCGACCCACACAGATACGCAGTATTTT.

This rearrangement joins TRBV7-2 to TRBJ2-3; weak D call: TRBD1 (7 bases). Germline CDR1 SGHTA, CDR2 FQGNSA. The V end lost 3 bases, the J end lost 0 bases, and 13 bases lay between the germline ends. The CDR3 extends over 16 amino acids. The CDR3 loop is CASSLGAGQSTDTQYF. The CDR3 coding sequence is TGTGCCAGCAGCTTGGGGGCGGGACAGAGCACAGATACGCAGTATTTT.

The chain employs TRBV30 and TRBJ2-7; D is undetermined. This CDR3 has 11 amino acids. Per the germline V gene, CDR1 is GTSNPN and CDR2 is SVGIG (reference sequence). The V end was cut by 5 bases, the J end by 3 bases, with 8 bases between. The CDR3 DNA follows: TGTGCCTGGTCTATAGACTACGAGCAGTACTTC. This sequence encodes CAWSIDYEQYF.

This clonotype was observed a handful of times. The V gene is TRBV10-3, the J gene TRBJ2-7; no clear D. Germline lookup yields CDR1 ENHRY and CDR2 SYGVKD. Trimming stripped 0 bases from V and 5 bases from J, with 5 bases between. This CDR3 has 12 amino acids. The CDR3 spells CAISESGDEQYF. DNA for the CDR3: TGTGCCATCAGTGAGTCTGGGGACGAGCAGTACTTC.

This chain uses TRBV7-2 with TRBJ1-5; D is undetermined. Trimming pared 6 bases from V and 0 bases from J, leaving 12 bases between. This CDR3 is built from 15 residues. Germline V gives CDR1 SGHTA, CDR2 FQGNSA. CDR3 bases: TGTGCCAGCAGTGATAGTTGGGGTAGCAATCAGCCCCAGCATTTT. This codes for CASSDSWGSNQPQHF.

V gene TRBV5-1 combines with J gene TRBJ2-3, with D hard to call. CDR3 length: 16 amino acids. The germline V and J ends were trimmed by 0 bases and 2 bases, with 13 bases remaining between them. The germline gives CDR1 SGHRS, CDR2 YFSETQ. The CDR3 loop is CASSLGLDESTDTQYF. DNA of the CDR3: TGCGCCAGCAGCTTGGGGCTAGATGAATCCACAGATACGCAGTATTTT.

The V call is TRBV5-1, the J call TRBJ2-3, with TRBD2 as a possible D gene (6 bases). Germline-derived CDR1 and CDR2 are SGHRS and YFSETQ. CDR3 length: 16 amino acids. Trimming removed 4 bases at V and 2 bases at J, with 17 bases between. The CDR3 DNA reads TGCGCCAGCAGCCCCGGGAGCCAGGTGATCACAGATACGCAGTATTTT. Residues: CASSPGSQVITDTQYF.

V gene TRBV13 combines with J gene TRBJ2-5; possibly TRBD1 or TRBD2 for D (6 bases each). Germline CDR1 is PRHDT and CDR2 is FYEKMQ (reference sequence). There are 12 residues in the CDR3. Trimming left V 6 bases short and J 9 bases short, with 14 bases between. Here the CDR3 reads CASRRGARAQYF. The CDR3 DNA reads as TGTGCCAGCAGGAGGGGGGCCAGGGCCCAGTACTTC.

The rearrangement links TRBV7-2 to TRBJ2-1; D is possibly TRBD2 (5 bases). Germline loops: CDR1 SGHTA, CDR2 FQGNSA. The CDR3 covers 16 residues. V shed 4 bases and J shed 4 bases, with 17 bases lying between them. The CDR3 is CASSSTPGFKYNEQFF. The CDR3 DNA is TGTGCCAGCAGCTCCACTCCGGGATTTAAATACAATGAGCAGTTCTTC.

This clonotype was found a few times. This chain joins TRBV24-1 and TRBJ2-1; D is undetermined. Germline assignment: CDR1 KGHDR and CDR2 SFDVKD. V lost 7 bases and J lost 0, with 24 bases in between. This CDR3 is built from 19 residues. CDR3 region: CATSPRFDVSLSSYNEQFF. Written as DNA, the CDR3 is TGTGCCACCAGCCCTAGGTTTGACGTTTCCTTGAGCTCCTACAATGAGCAGTTCTTC.

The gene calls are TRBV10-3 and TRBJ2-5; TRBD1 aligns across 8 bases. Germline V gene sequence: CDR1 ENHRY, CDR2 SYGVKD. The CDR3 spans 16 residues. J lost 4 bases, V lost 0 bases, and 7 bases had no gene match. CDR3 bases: TGTGCCATCAGTGAGTCATCAGGGGGCCGTGGAGAGACCCAGTACTTC. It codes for CAISESSGGRGETQYF.

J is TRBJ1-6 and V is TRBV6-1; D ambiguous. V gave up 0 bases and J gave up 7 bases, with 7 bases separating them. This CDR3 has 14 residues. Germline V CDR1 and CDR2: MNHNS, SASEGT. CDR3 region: CASSEAGGNSPLHF. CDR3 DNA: TGTGCCAGCAGTGAAGCTGGAGGCAATTCACCCCTCCACTTT.

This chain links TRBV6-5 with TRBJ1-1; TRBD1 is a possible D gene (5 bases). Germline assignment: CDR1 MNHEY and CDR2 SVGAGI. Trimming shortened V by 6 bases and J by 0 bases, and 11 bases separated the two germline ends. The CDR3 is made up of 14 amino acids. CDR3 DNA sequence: TGTGCCAGCAGGGTTGGGGCTATGAACACTGAAGCTTTCTTT. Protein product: CASRVGAMNTEAFF.

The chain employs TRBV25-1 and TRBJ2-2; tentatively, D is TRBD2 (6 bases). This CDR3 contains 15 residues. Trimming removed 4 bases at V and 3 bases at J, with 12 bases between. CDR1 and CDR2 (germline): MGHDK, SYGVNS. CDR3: CASSAYRRDTGELFF. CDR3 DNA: TGTGCCAGCAGTGCGTACCGGAGGGACACCGGGGAGCTGTTTTTT.